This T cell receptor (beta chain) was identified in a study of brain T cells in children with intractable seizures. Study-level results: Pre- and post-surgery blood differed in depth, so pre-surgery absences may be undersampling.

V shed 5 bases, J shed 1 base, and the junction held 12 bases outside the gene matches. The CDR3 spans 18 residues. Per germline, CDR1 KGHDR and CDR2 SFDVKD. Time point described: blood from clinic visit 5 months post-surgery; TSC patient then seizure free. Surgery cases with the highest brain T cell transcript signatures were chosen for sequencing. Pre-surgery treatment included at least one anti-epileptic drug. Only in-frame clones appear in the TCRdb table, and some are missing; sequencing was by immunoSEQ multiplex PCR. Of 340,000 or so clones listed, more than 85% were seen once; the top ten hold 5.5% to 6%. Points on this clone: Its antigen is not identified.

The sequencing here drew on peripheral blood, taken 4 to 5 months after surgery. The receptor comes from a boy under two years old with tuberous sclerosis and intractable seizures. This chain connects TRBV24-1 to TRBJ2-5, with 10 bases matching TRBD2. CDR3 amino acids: CATSVSASGGRVQETQYF. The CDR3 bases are TGTGCCACCAGTGTCTCGGCTAGCGGGGGTCGGGTCCAAGAGACCCAGTACTTC.